This entry lists 3 T cell receptor beta chains sequenced from one sample in a study of T cells in Graves' hyperthyroidism and ophthalmopathy. Amplification yielded TCR beta CDR3 regions, with RNA transcripts as the source. When the TCR CDR3 underwent first-round RT-PCR, the HTBI primer set was used. TCRdb reprocessed the multiplex PCR reads via MiXCR and lists one record per CDR3 protein. The sample records around 580,000 distinct CDR3 sequences, around 42% being singletons. Source material: peripheral blood or thyroid tissue (not recorded which). Receptors were obtained from a woman between 18 and 29 years old with Graves' hyperthyroidism.

This clonotype was seen repeatedly, ten times or more. The J gene is TRBJ2-2, the V gene TRBV24-1; 11 bases match TRBD2. The V segment lost 7 bases and the J segment 1 base; nucleotides outside the gene matches: 4. There are 16 residues in the CDR3. Germline V CDR1 and CDR2: KGHDR, SFDVKD. DNA for the CDR3: TGTGCCACCAGGGACGGGACTAGCGGGAACACCGGGGAGCTGTTTTTT. Translating gives CATRDGTSGNTGELFF.

This clonotype was observed at least ten times. The chain links TRBV6-1 to TRBJ1-1; D gene ambiguous. This CDR3 has 10 residues. Looked up from germline, CDR1 is MNHNS and CDR2 is SASEGT. V dropped 4 bases and J dropped 8 bases, with 5 bases sitting between them. CDR3: CASSVREAFF. CDR3 DNA sequence: TGTGCCAGCAGTGTCAGAGAAGCTTTCTTT.

V is TRBV20-1 and J is TRBJ2-2; no reliable D call. The V gene lost 1 base and the J gene lost 5 bases, with 8 bases spanning the gap. The CDR3 has 13 amino acids. The germline V gene encodes CDR1 DFQATT and CDR2 SNEGSKA (reference sequence). The CDR3, as DNA: TGCAGTGCTAGAGTGGCAGAGACCGGGGAGCTGTTTTTT. Protein product: CSARVAETGELFF.